A selection of T cell receptor beta chains follows, all from one sample in a study of CD8+CD57+ T cells in acquired aplastic anemia. TCRdb re-analysed the reads in MiXCR, keeping a single row per CDR3 protein. Seen here are 190,000 or so distinct CDR3 sequences, 60% to 65% observed once, and the top ten hold around 28%. The material sequenced was sorted CD4+, CD8+, or CD8+CD57+ T cells (not recorded which) from PBMCs. The receptors shown here come from a human donor in good health. The CDR3 runs from the conserved cysteine through the conserved F or W. Each record gives: V gene, CDR3 protein.

>TRBV29-1
CSVGTGMNTEAFF
>TRBV6-1
CASRVGHSPLHF
>TRBV19
CASSILGTHEQFF
>TRBV10-3
CAIRKGDLSRWGYTF
>TRBV6-2/TRBV6-3
CASTRTTSGSDEQFF
>TRBV7-3
CASSGLAGGSGTGELFF
>TRBV7-6
CASAATGGHGYTF
>TRBV3-1
CASSSPSVAGGLNEQFF
>TRBV2
CASTIPDSYEQYF
>TRBV6-1
CASSEAPAGPSNQPQHF
>TRBV7-8
CASSPSRTGGTNEKLFF
>TRBV5-1
CASRTVTLNTEAFF
>TRBV5-8
CASSLEGQGAYEQYF
>TRBV7-8
CASSLDQGAAMSTDTQYF
>TRBV2
CASRSPGLAVEQFF
>TRBV10-3
CAISADRAGYEQFF
>TRBV9
CASSVGSGGGYGYTF
>TRBV20-1
CSARPRQTYEQYF
>TRBV9
CASNIAGEETQYF
>TRBV5-6
CASDSGGASYEQYF
>TRBV24-1
CATSDAGSGYNEQFF
>TRBV2
CASRVSGNTIYF
>TRBV19
CASRGQETYEQYF
>TRBV7-6
CASSQTSGRVYEQYF
>TRBV7-6
CASSPATGTSSYEQYF